This record concerns one TCR beta chain sequence. Per the original data handling: Counts of nucleated cells, estimated from reference gene primer amplification, were obtained. The assay was immunoSEQ multiplex PCR, and TCRdb's table has in-frame clones only and misses some. V, J and clone size derive from that table, while D and trimming were established from the DNA sequence. The repertoire consists of around 80,000 clones, with 75% to 85% occurring once and the leading ten covering about 31%. These data belong to a study of blood T cell repertoires in COVID-19. Study at large: Donors in the United States, Italy and Spain gave samples during acute or convalescent COVID-19. In each case, the material was cDNA or gDNA derived from T cells, B-cell-depleted T cells, or PBMCs.

Trimming pared 4 bases from V and 8 bases from J, leaving 13 bases between. The CDR3 sequence is 13 residues long. The germline CDR1 and CDR2 sequences are KGHDR and SFDVKD. The J gene is TRBJ1-2, the V gene TRBV24-1; maybe TRBD1 (5 bases). Specimen: peripheral blood. This receptor was taken from a woman aged 80 or older with acute or convalescent COVID-19. DNA of the CDR3: TGTGCCACCAGTGACCAGTATAGGGGAGGCTACACCTTC. It is translated as CATSDQYRGGYTF.